This TCR beta chain originates from a study of CD8+CD57+ T cells in acquired aplastic anemia. CDR1 is SGHVS and CDR2 is FQNEAQ in the germline V gene. Trimming took 10 bases from V and 0 from J, leaving 12 bases between them. CDR3 size: 13 residues. The authors sequenced patients whose flow cytometry had shown CD8+CD57+ cell expansion. TCR beta VDJ combinations and CDR3 sequences were profiled from genomic DNA. Each CDR3 protein gets one entry after TCRdb re-called the reads with MiXCR. The sample has 180,000 or so distinct CDR3 sequences, less than 60% seen once. The gene calls are TRBV7-8 and TRBJ1-1; D not resolved. Input material: sorted CD4+, CD8+, or CD8+CD57+ T cells (not recorded which) from PBMCs. The TCR sequence derives from a human donor with aplastic anemia. The CDR3 DNA sequence: TGTGCCACGAGGACGAGAATGAACACTGAAGCTTTCTTT. It encodes CATRTRMNTEAFF. The complete variable domain, with remaining parts taken from reference TRBV7-8 and TRBJ1-1, reads GAGVSQSPRYKVAKRGQDVALRCDPISGHVSLFWYQQALGQGPEFLTYFQNEAQLDKSGLPSDRFFAERPEGSVSTLKIQRTQQEDSAVYLCATRTRMNTEAFFGQGTRLTVV.